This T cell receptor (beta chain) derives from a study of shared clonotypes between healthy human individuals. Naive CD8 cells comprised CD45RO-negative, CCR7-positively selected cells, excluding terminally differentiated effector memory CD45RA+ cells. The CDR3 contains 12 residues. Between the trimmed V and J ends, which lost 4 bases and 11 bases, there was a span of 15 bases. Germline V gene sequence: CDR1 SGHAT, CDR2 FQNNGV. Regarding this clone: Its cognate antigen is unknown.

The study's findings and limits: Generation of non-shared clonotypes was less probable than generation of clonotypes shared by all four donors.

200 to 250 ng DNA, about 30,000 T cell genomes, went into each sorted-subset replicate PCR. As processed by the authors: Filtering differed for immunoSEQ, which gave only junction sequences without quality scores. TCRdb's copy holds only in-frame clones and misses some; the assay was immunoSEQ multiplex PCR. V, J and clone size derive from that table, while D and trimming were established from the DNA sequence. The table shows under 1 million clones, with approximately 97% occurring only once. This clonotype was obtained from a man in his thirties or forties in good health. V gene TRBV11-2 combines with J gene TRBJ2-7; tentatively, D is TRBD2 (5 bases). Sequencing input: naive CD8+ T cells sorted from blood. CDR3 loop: CASSSVGEAEYF. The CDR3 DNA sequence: TGTGCCAGCAGCTCCGTTGGGGAAGCGGAGTACTTC.